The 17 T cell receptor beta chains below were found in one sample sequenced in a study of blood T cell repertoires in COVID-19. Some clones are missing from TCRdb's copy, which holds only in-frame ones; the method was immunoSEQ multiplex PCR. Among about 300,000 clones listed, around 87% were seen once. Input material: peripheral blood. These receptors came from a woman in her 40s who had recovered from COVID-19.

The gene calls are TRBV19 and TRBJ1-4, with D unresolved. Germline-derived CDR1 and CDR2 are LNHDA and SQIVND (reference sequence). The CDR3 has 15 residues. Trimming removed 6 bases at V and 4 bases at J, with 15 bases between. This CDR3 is CASRQSWAYNEKLFF. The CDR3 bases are TGTGCCAGTAGACAGTCCTGGGCCTATAATGAAAAACTGTTTTTT.

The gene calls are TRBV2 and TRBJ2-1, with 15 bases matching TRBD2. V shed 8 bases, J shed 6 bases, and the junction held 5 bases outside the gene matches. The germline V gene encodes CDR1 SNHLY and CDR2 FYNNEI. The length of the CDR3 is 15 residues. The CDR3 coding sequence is TGTGCCAGCCCTGGACTAGCGGGGGGGCGCAATGAGCAGTTCTTC. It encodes CASPGLAGGRNEQFF.

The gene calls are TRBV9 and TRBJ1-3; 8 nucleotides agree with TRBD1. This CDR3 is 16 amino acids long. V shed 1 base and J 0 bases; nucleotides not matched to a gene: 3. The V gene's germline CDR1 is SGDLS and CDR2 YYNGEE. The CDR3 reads CASSVQGAHSGNTIYF. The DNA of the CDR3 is TGTGCCAGCAGCGTACAGGGGGCCCACTCTGGAAACACCATATATTTT. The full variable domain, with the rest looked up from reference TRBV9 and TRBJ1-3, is DSGVTQTPKHLITATGQRVTLRCSPRSGDLSVYWYQQSLDQGLQFLIQYYNGEERAKGNILERFSAQQFPDLHSELNLSSLELGDSALYFCASSVQGAHSGNTIYFGEGSWLTVV.

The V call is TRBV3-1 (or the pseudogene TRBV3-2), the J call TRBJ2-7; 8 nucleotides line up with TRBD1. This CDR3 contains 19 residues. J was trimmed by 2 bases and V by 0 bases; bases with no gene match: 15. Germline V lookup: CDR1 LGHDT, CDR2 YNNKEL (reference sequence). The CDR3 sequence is CASSQDVSHQDRDPYEQYF. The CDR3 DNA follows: TGTGCCAGCAGCCAAGATGTCTCCCATCAGGACAGGGATCCCTACGAGCAGTACTTC.

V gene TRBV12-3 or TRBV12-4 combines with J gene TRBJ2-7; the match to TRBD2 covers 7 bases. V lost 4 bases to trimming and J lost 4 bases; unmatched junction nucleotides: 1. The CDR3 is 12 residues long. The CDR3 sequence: CASSWGGYEQYF. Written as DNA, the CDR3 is TGTGCCAGCAGTTGGGGGGGGTACGAGCAGTACTTC.

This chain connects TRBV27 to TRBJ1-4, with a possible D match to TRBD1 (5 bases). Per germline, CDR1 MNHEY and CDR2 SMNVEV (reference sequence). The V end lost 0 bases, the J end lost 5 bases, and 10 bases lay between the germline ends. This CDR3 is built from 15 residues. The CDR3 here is CASSLSAGRNEKLFF. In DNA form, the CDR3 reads TGTGCCAGCAGTTTATCGGCAGGGCGGAATGAAAAACTGTTTTTT.

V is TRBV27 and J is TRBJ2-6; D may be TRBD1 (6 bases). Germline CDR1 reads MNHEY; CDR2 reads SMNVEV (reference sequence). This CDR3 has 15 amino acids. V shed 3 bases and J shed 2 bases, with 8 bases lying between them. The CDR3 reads CASSLGATGANVLTF. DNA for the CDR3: TGTGCCAGCAGTTTGGGGGCTACTGGGGCCAACGTCCTGACTTTC.

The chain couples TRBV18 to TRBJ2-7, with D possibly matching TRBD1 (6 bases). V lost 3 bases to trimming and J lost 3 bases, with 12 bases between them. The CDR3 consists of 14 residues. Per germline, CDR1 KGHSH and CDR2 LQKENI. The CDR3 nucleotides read TGTGCCAGCTCACCGTCAGGACAGCGCTACGAGCAGTACTTC. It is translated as CASSPSGQRYEQYF.

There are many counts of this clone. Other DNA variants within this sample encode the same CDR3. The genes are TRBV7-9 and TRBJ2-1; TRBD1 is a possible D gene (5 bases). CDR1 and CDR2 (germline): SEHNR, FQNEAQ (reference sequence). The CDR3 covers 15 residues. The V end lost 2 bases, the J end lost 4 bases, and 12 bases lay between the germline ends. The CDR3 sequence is CASSLTQGSYNEQFF. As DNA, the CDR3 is TGTGCCAGCAGCTTAACCCAGGGAAGTTACAATGAGCAGTTCTTC.

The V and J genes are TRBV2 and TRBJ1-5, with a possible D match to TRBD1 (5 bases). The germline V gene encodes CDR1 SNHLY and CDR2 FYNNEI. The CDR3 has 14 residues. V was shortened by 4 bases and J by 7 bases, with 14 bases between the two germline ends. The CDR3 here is CASSVGTPEQPQHF. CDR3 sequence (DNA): TGTGCCAGCAGTGTCGGGACTCCCGAGCAGCCCCAGCATTTT.

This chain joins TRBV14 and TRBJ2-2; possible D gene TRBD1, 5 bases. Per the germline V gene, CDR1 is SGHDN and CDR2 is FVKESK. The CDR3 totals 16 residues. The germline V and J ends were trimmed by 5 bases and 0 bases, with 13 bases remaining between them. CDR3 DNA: TGTGCCAGCAGCTTTTTGGGGCATACGAACACCGGGGAGCTGTTTTTT. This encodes CASSFLGHTNTGELFF.

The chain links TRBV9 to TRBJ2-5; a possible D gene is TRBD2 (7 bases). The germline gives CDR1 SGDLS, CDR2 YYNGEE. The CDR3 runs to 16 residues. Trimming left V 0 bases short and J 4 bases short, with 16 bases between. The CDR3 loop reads CASSVVAGAEGETQYF. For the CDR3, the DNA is TGTGCCAGCAGCGTAGTGGCGGGGGCGGAGGGAGAGACCCAGTACTTC.

The CDR3 region is CASSWGTAYEQYF. DNA for the CDR3: TGTGCCAGCAGTTGGGGGACAGCCTACGAGCAGTACTTC. The V call is TRBV28, the J call TRBJ2-7, with 7 positions matching TRBD1. With V trimmed by 4 bases and J by 2 bases, 2 bases remained unmatched. Germline V gives CDR1 MDHEN, CDR2 SYDVKM. CDR3 length: 13 amino acids.

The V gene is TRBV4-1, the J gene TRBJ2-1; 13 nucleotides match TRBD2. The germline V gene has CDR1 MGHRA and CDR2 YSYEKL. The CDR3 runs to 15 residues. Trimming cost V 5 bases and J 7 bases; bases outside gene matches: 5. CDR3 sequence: CASSSGTSGANEQFF. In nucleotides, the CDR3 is TGCGCCAGCAGCTCCGGGACTAGCGGGGCGAATGAGCAGTTCTTC.

CDR3 in amino acids: CASSPRGAGTNEKLFF. The CDR3 DNA reads as TGTGCCAGCAGCCCGCGCGGGGCGGGGACTAATGAAAAACTGTTTTTT. This sequence joins TRBV7-3 and TRBJ1-4; possibly TRBD1 for D (5 bases). CDR3 length: 16 amino acids. Trimming removed 5 bases from V and 2 bases from J, with 15 bases in between. Germline loops: CDR1 SGHTA, CDR2 FQGTGA. Looking up the rest from reference TRBV7-3 and TRBJ1-4 gives the full variable domain: GAGVSQTPSNKVTEKGKYVELRCDPISGHTALYWYRQSLGQGPEFLIYFQGTGAADDSGLPNDRFFAVRPEGSVSTLKIQRTERGDSAVYLCASSPRGAGTNEKLFFGSGTQLSVL.

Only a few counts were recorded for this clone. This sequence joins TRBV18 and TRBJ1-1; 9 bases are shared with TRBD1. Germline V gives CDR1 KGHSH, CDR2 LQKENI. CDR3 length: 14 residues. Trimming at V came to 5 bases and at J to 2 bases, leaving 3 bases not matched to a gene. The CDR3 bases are TGTGCCAGCTCAACACAGGGGGCAAACACTGAAGCTTTCTTT. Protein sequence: CASSTQGANTEAFF.

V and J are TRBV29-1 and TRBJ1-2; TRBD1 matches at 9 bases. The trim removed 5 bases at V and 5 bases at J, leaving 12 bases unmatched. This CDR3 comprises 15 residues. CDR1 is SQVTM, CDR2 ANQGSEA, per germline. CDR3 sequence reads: CSVPKKTGGLYGYTF. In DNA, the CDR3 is TGCAGCGTTCCTAAAAAGACAGGGGGTTTATATGGCTACACCTTC.